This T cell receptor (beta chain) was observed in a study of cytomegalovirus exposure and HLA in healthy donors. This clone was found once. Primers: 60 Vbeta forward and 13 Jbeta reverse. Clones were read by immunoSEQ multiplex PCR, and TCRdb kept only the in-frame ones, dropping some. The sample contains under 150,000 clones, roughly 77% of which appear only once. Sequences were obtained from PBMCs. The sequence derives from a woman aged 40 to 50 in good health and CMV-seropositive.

CDR3 residues: CASSRRYRDDEQFF. The CDR3 region has the DNA TGTGCCAGCAGCAGGAGGTACAGGGATGATGAGCAGTTCTTC. This chain uses TRBV21-1 with TRBJ2-1; the DNA was not used to check the table's D call, TRBD1. TRBV21-1 is an annotated pseudogene. The CDR3 consists of 14 residues.